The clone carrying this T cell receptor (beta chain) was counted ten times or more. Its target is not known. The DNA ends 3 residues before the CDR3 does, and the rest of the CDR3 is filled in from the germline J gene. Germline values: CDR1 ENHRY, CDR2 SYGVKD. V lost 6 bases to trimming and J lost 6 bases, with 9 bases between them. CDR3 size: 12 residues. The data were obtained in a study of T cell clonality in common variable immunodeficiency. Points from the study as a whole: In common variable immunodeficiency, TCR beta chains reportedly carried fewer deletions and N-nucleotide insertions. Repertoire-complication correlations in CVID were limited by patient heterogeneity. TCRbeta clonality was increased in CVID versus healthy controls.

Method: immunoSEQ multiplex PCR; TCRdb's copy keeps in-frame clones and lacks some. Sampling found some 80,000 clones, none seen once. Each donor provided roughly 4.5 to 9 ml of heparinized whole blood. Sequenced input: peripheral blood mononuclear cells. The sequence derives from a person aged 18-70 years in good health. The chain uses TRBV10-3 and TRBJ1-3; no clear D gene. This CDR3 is CAIRGLVNTIYF. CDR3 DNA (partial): TGTGCCATCAGGGGCCTGGTAAACACC.